This entry describes one T cell receptor (beta chain). Its antigen is not yet known. No clone much larger than this one lies a single base away; base qualities are absent. In the germline V gene, CDR1 corresponds to LGHNA and CDR2 to YNFKEQ. Germline trimming amounts to 1 base on V and 3 bases on J, with 1 as the count of junction bases outside the gene matches. The CDR3 runs 14 amino acids, cysteine and phenylalanine included. Left in the record is the CDR3 DNA by itself, 42 bases read in frame from the first base. The collaborating institutions used their own protocols to collect whole blood in K2EDTA tubes. For TCRbeta analysis, collaborator samples were shipped as frozen whole blood, as isolated PBMCs, or as DNA extracted from either sample type. This record belongs to a study of blood T cell repertoires in COVID-19 (dated by TCRdb to the early 2020s). In the study overall: Collaborator samples came from the United States, Italy and Spain and covered acute and convalescent phases of COVID-19. Samples were obtained from the ongoing ImmuneRACE study (first 160 participants) and from some 1,300 subjects provided by 6 global collaborators. Where available, HLA class I and class II types were taken from metadata supplied by the sample provider and were not determined by assay-based typing. Sample metadata almost always included a de-identified subject ID, COVID-19 status, age in years and sex. The material from the prospective study consisted of cDNA or gDNA derived from T cells, B-cell-depleted T cells, or PBMCs. The repertoires were made available in a free public database intended to serve as a resource for research on the immune response to SARS-CoV-2. The dataset comprised deeply sampled blood TCRbeta repertoires from subjects exposed to, actively infected with, or recovered from COVID-19.

TCRbeta CDR3 regions were amplified from genomic DNA using the immunoSEQ Assay, a bias-controlled multiplex PCR. The study's own analysis went as follows. The number of nucleated cells in each sample was estimated from the amplification of reference gene primers within the assay. To quantify the absolute abundance of each unique TCRbeta CDR3 rearrangement, sequence reads were collapsed and filtered. For each sample, productive Simpson clonality was calculated as the square root of Simpson's diversity index across productive rearrangements. What TCRdb holds here is the immuneACCESS table cut down to in-frame rearrangements. Part of the clones is not present; checked against another copy, under half of the missing clones reflect an unresolved V gene, and the others are unexplained. V, J and clone size are taken as reported in that table, and D and trimming were inferred from the DNA itself. A total of under 200,000 clones appear in this sample, roughly nine tenths of them only once. 0.78% of the sample goes to the ten largest clones.

The full study reports these points: The amount of clinical and demographic metadata varied by source and participant and was provided uncurated.

The TCR comes from a woman aged 65 to 85 with acute or convalescent COVID-19. Sequencing was carried out using peripheral blood. The chain is encoded by TRBV4-2 joined to TRBJ2-7, with 9 middle bases fitting TRBD1. DNA sequence: TGTGCCAGCAGCCAAGGGGGACAGGGCTACGAGCAGTACTTC. Translated, it reads CASSQGGQGYEQYF.